This record looks at one T cell receptor beta chain sequence and its context. Its antigen is currently unknown. PCR amplification relied on 60 Vbeta primers (plus 13 Jbeta primers). Repertoires were generated with immunoSEQ multiplex PCR, while TCRdb's copy carries only in-frame clones and drops some. Of some 140,000 clones listed, 74% are singletons. These data originate in a study of cytomegalovirus exposure and HLA in healthy donors. V lost 6 bases, J lost 7 bases, and 18 bases lay in between. The CDR3 runs to 15 residues. Looked up from germline, CDR1 is MDHEN and CDR2 is SYDVKM. Whole-study findings and limits: Earlier findings revealed that most TCR beta V segments proved productive either about 87% or about 30% of the time. In a later analysis, compared with equally common non-associated chains, HLA-associated beta chains were more expanded.

This chain joins TRBV28 and TRBJ2-2; perhaps TRBD1 as D (7 bases). The receptor comes from a man younger than 35 in good health and CMV-seropositive. Specimen: PBMCs. The CDR3 reads CASSPGGGSYGELFF. The CDR3 nucleotides are TGTGCCAGCAGCCCCGGAGGGGGCTCGTACGGGGAGCTGTTTTTT.